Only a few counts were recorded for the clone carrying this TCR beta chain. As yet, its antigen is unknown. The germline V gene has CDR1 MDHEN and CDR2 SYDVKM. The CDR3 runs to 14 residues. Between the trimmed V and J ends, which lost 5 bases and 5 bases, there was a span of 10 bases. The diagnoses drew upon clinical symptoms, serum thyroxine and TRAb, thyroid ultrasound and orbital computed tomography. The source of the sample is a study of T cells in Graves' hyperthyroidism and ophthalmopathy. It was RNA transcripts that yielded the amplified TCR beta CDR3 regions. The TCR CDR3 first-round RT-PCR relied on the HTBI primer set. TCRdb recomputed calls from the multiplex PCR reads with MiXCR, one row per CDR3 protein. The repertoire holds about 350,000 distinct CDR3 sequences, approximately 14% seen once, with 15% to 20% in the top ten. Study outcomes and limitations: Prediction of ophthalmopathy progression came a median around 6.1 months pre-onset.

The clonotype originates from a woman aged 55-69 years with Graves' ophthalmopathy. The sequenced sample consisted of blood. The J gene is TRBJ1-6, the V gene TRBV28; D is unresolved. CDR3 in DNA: TGTGCCAGCAGTCGCCCGCTGGATAATTCACCCCTCCACTTT. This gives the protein CASSRPLDNSPLHF.